Below are 3 T cell receptor beta chains sequenced from a single sample in a study of T cells in Graves' hyperthyroidism and ophthalmopathy (dated by TCRdb to about 2019). Library creation used multiplex PCR. The listed sequencing device is Illumina HiSeq 2000. The TCR beta CDR3 regions were amplified from the RNA transcripts. The first round of RT-PCR for the TCR CDR3 was performed with the HTBI primer set and the Qiagen OneStep RT-PCR kit. Through fastp at Q25 and MiXCR, TCRdb rebuilt clones from the public reads, retaining in-frame beta chains. Rows are combined by CDR3 protein, so each entry shows the most common genes and DNA. This sample holds hundreds of thousands of distinct CDR3 sequences; 15% to 20% were observed only once. The biggest ten clones account for over 45% of the sample. Material: blood. The receptors derive from a man aged 35 to 55 with Graves' ophthalmopathy.

This clonotype has a handful of counts. The chain couples TRBV5-1 to TRBJ2-2, with 9 bases matching TRBD2. The trim removed 4 bases at V and 5 bases at J, leaving 6 bases unmatched. The CDR3 is made up of 15 amino acids. CDR1 SGHRS and CDR2 YFSETQ come from the germline V gene. This chain's CDR3 is CASSGRLAVTGELFF. CDR3 sequence (DNA): TGCGCCAGCAGCGGCCGACTAGCGGTGACCGGGGAGCTGTTTTTT.

V gene TRBV6-1 combines with J gene TRBJ1-2, with D perhaps matching TRBD1 (5 bases). From germline, CDR1 is MNHNS and CDR2 SASEGT. CDR3 length equals 15 residues. V was trimmed by 5 bases and J by 4 bases, leaving 17 bases between them. In DNA, the CDR3 is TGTGCCAGCAGTTCTGGGGCAGCCTCTGGCTATGGCTACACCTTC. It codes for CASSSGAASGYGYTF.

The chain recombines TRBV7-8 with TRBJ2-2; TRBD2 agrees at 12 bases. The V gene end was trimmed by 2 bases and the J gene end by 5 bases; junction bases not matched to a gene: 6. Per the germline V gene, CDR1 is SGHVS and CDR2 is FQNEAQ. The CDR3 extends over 17 amino acids. CDR3 protein: CASSLFSSGGVTGELFF. The CDR3 region has the DNA TGTGCCAGCAGCTTATTCTCTAGCGGGGGGGTTACCGGGGAGCTGTTTTTT.